These 8 T cell receptor beta chains were all obtained from the same sample, sequenced in a study of control samples from healthy donors and cancer patients. Profiling relied on immunoSEQ multiplex PCR, and the TCRdb table lists in-frame clones only, not all of them. This sample has about 170,000 clones, with about 93% found just once. What was sequenced was blood. Receptors were obtained from a woman aged 60-70 years in good health.

V gene TRBV6-5 combines with J gene TRBJ2-2; no definite D call. This CDR3 is 14 amino acids long. The V end lost 8 bases, the J end lost 3 bases, and 13 bases lay between the germline ends. Per germline, CDR1 MNHEY and CDR2 SVGAGI. The CDR3: CASSRGIDTGELFF. DNA for the CDR3: TGTGCCAGCTCGCGTGGAATAGACACCGGGGAGCTGTTTTTT.

This clone was observed once. The chain has TRBV7-3 and TRBJ1-4; the match to TRBD1 covers 8 bases. This CDR3 comprises 18 residues. CDR1 and CDR2 (germline): SGHTA, FQGTGA. V trimming: 5 bases; J trimming: 8 bases; junction bases outside the gene matches: 19. Written as DNA, the CDR3 is TGTGCCAGCAGCACCCGGCGCGTGGACAGGGAAGATAAGGAAAAACTGTTTTTT. This encodes CASSTRRVDREDKEKLFF.

The rearrangement joins TRBV12-3 or TRBV12-4 to TRBJ1-5; D gene unclear. The CDR3 covers 13 residues. V lost 2 bases to trimming and J lost 6 bases, with 8 bases between them. CDR3 coding DNA: TGTGCCAGCAGTTTAACGGGATTTCAGCCCCAGCATTTT. It is translated as CASSLTGFQPQHF.

This clone was observed a single time. V is TRBV4-3 and J is TRBJ1-1; D unclear. Trimming pared 0 bases from V and 4 bases from J, leaving 6 bases between. Germline V CDR1 and CDR2: LGHNA, YSLEER. The length of the CDR3 is 13 residues. The CDR3 sequence is CASSQDQSTEAFF. The DNA of the CDR3 is TGCGCCAGCAGCCAAGATCAGAGCACTGAAGCTTTCTTT.

For this clone: In the same sample, other DNA sequences code for this CDR3. The J gene is TRBJ1-3, the V gene TRBV18; D is uncertain. This CDR3 spans 13 amino acids. Germline loops: CDR1 KGHSH, CDR2 LQKENI. V dropped 2 bases and J dropped 3 bases, with 5 bases sitting between them. The chain's CDR3 is CASSPTGGNTIYF. In DNA, the CDR3 is TGTGCCAGCTCACCAACGGGTGGAAACACCATATATTTT. The whole variable domain, remainder taken from reference TRBV18 and TRBJ1-3, is NAGVMQNPRHLVRRRGQEARLRCSPMKGHSHVYWYRQLPEEGLKFMVYLQKENIIDESGMPKERFSAEFPKEGPSILRIQQVVRGDSAAYFCASSPTGGNTIYFGEGSWLTVV.

This chain uses TRBV18 with TRBJ1-1; D ambiguous. V gave up 1 base and J gave up 4 bases, with 10 bases separating them. The CDR3 has 14 residues. The germline CDR1 and CDR2 sequences are KGHSH and LQKENI. The CDR3 DNA sequence: TGTGCCAGCTCACCACTTTCTCGAGCCACTGAAGCTTTCTTT. It is translated as CASSPLSRATEAFF. The complete variable domain, with remaining parts taken from reference TRBV18 and TRBJ1-1, reads NAGVMQNPRHLVRRRGQEARLRCSPMKGHSHVYWYRQLPEEGLKFMVYLQKENIIDESGMPKERFSAEFPKEGPSILRIQQVVRGDSAAYFCASSPLSRATEAFFGQGTRLTVV.

V gene TRBV19 combines with J gene TRBJ1-3; possible D gene TRBD1, 5 bases. CDR1 is LNHDA and CDR2 is SQIVND in the germline V gene (reference sequence). There are 15 residues in the CDR3. Trimming shortened V by 5 bases and J by 2 bases, and 13 bases separated the two germline ends. The CDR3 sequence: CASSAQTGTGNTIYF. CDR3 DNA: TGTGCCAGTAGTGCCCAAACAGGAACTGGAAACACCATATATTTT.

The chain is built from TRBV7-2 and TRBJ2-7; 9 nucleotides align to TRBD2. The ends lost 5 bases at V and 3 bases at J; junction bases unmatched: 5. The CDR3 length is 14 residues. The germline CDR1 and CDR2 sequences are SGHTA and FQGNSA. The CDR3: CASSRSGGFYEQYF. The CDR3 DNA reads as TGTGCCAGCAGCCGGAGCGGGGGGTTCTACGAGCAGTACTTC.